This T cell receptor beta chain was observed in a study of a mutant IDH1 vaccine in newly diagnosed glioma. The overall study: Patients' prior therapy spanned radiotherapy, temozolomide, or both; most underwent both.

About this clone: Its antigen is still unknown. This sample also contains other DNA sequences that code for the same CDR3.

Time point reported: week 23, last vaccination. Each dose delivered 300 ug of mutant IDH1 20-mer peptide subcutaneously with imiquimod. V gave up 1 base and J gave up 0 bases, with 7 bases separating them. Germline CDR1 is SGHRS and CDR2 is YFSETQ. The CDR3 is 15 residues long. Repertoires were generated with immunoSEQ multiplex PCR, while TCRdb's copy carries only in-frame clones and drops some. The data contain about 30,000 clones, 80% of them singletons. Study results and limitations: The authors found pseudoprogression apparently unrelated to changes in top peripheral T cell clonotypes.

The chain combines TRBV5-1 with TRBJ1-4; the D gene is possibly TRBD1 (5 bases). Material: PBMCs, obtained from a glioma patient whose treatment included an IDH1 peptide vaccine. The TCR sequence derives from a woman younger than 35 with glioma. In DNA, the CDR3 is TGCGCCAGCAGCTTGCAGGGAGCAACTAATGAAAAACTGTTTTTT. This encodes CASSLQGATNEKLFF.